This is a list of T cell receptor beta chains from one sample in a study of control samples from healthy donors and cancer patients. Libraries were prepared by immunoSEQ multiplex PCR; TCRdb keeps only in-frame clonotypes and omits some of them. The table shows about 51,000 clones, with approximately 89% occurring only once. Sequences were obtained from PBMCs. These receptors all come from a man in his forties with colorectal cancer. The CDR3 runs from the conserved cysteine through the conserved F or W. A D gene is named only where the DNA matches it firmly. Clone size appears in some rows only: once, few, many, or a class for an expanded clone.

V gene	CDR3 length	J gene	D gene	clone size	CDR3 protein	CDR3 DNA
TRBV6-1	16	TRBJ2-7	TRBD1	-	CASSEAPQGTPYEQYF	TGTGCCAGCAGTGAAGCGCCACAGGGGACCCCCTACGAGCAGTACTTC
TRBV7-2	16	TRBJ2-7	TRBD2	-	CASSLEGTSGRNEQYF	TGTGCCAGCAGCTTAGAAGGGACTAGCGGGAGAAACGAGCAGTACTTC
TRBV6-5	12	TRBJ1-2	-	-	CASRSTGRGYTF	TGTGCCAGCAGGTCGACGGGAAGAGGCTACACCTTC
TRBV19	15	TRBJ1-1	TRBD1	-	CASRPYGQGSTEAFF	TGTGCCAGTAGACCATACGGACAGGGCTCCACTGAAGCTTTCTTT
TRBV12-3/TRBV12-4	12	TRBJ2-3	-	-	CASSTSTDTQYF	TGTGCCAGCAGTACTAGCACAGATACGCAGTATTTT
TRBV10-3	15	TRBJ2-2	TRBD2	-	CAISESTSEGGELFF	TGTGCCATCAGTGAGTCGACTAGCGAGGGCGGGGAGCTGTTTTTT
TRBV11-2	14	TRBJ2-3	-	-	CASSWDGSTDTQYF	TGTGCCAGCAGCTGGGACGGGAGCACAGATACGCAGTATTTT
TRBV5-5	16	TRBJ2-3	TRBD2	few	CASSHGLAGVTDTQYF	TGTGCCAGCAGCCATGGACTAGCGGGGGTCACAGATACGCAGTATTTT
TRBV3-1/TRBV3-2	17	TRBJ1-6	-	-	CASSPAGKSSYNSPLHF	TGTGCCAGCAGCCCCGCAGGCAAGAGCTCCTATAATTCACCCCTCCACTTT
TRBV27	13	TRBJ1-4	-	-	CASRPRGGEKLFF	TGTGCCAGCAGGCCCCGGGGAGGTGAAAAACTGTTTTTT
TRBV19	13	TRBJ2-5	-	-	CASSIAGVETQYF	TGTGCCAGTAGTATAGCAGGGGTAGAGACCCAGTACTTC
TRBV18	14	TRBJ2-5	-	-	CASSVGRLQETQYF	TGTGCCAGCTCAGTCGGGAGACTCCAAGAGACCCAGTACTTC
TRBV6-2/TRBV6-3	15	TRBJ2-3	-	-	CASSYPGQNTDTQYF	TGTGCCAGCAGTTACCCCGGACAAAACACAGATACGCAGTATTTT
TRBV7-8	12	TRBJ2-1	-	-	CASSLVVGEQFF	TGTGCCAGCAGCTTAGTGGTAGGTGAGCAGTTCTTC
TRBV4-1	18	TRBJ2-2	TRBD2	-	CASSHGGLAGGYTGELFF	TGCGCCAGCAGCCACGGGGGACTAGCGGGAGGCTACACCGGGGAGCTGTTTTTT
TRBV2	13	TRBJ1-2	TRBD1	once	CASNDRDNYGYTF	TGTGCCAGTAATGACAGGGATAACTATGGCTACACCTTC
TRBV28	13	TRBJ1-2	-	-	CASSWTLNYGYTF	TGTGCCAGCAGTTGGACACTAAACTATGGCTACACCTTC
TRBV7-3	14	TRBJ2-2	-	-	CASSLTLNTGELFF	TGTGCCAGCAGCTTAACTCTTAACACCGGGGAGCTGTTTTTT
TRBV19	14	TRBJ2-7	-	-	CASSGRTASGEQYF	TGTGCCAGTAGCGGCCGGACGGCGAGTGGGGAGCAGTACTTC
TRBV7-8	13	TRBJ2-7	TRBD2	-	CASSLPREGEQYF	TGTGCCAGCAGCTTACCGCGGGAGGGCGAGCAGTACTTC
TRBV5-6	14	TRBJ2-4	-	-	CASSLQGAKNIQYF	TGTGCCAGCAGCTTACAGGGAGCCAAAAACATTCAGTACTTC
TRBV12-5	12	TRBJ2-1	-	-	CASGPDPLGQFF	TGTGCTAGTGGTCCTGACCCGCTAGGGCAGTTCTTC
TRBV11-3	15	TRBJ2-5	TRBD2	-	CASSLGGAGVETQYF	TGTGCCAGCAGCTTAGGGGGCGCGGGGGTGGAGACCCAGTACTTC
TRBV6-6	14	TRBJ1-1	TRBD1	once	CASTHRGGDAEAFF	TGTGCCAGCACCCATCGAGGGGGCGACGCTGAAGCTTTCTTT
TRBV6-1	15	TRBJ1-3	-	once	CASSDRGSSGNTIYF	TGTGCCAGCAGTGACAGGGGCTCATCTGGAAACACCATATATTTT
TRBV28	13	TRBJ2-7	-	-	CASSLKGIREQYF	TGTGCCAGCAGTTTAAAAGGGATCCGCGAGCAGTACTTC
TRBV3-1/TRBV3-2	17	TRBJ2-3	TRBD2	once	CASSQEASGRLTDTQYF	TGTGCCAGCAGCCAAGAGGCTAGCGGGAGGCTCACAGATACGCAGTATTTT
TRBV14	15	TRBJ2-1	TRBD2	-	CASSLGSGRGNEQFF	TGTGCCAGCAGCCTCGGGAGCGGGAGAGGCAATGAGCAGTTCTTC
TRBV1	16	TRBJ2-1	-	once	CTSSQDRDRGGDEQFF	TGCACCAGCAGCCAAGACCGGGACAGGGGGGGCGATGAGCAGTTCTTC
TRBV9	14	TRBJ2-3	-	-	CASSERQYTDTQYF	TGTGCCAGCAGCGAGCGACAGTACACAGATACGCAGTATTTT
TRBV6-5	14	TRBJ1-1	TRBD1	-	CASKQQGAGTEAFF	TGTGCCAGCAAGCAACAGGGGGCGGGTACTGAAGCTTTCTTT
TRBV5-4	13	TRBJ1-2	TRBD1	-	CASSLGTGYGYTF	TGTGCCAGCAGCTTGGGGACAGGCTATGGCTACACCTTC
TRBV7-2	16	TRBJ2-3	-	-	CASSLVSGGGTDTQYF	TGTGCCAGCAGCTTAGTCTCCGGGGGTGGCACAGATACGCAGTATTTT
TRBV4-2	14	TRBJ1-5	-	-	CASSQGIENQPQHF	TGTGCCAGCAGCCAAGGCATCGAAAATCAGCCCCAGCATTTT
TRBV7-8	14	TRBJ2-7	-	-	CASSFFDSSYEQYF	TGTGCCAGCAGCTTTTTTGATAGCTCCTACGAGCAGTACTTC
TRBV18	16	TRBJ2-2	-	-	CASSPRVTANTGELFF	TGTGCCAGCTCACCACGGGTCACAGCGAACACCGGGGAGCTGTTTTTT
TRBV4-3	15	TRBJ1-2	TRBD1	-	CASSPGGQLNYGYTF	TGCGCCAGCAGCCCAGGGGGACAGCTTAACTATGGCTACACCTTC
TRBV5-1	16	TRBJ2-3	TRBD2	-	CASSLGSGASTDTQYF	TGCGCCAGCAGCTTGGGTAGCGGGGCTAGCACAGATACGCAGTATTTT
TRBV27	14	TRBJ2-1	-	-	CASSPLGLHNEQFF	TGTGCCAGCAGTCCCTTAGGGCTACACAATGAGCAGTTCTTC
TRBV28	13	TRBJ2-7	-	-	CASSSLTAREQYF	TGTGCCAGCAGTTCACTGACGGCTCGAGAGCAGTACTTC
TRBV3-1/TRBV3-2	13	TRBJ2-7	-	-	CASSLRTAHEQYF	TGTGCCAGCAGCCTCCGGACCGCGCACGAGCAGTACTTC
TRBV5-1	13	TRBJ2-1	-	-	CASSSIAYNEQFF	TGCGCCAGCAGCTCTATAGCTTACAATGAGCAGTTCTTC
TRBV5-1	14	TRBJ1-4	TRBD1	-	CASSLQGDYEKLFF	TGCGCCAGCAGCCTACAGGGGGACTATGAAAAACTGTTTTTT
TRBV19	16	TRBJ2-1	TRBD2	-	CASSIESSGRDNEQFF	TGTGCCAGTAGTATAGAATCTAGCGGGAGGGATAATGAGCAGTTCTTC
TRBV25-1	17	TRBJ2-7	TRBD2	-	CASSPIGGSGNFYEQYF	TGTGCCAGCAGCCCCATCGGGGGTAGCGGGAACTTTTACGAGCAGTACTTC
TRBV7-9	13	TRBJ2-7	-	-	CASSLLGKNEQYF	TGTGCCAGCAGCTTATTAGGGAAGAACGAGCAGTACTTC